Presented here are 27 T cell receptor beta chains from one specimen sequenced in a study of response to subunit inactivated influenza vaccine. MiXCR was run by TCRdb on the RT-PCR reads, yielding one entry per CDR3 protein. This table has 650,000 to 800,000 distinct CDR3 sequences, more than 11% appearing once. Here the sequenced sample was PBMCs from blood, taken less than 15 days before vaccination. These receptors were taken from a man aged 50-59 years who received an inactivated influenza vaccine.

The table lists this clonotype with many counts. V gene TRBV2 combines with J gene TRBJ2-1; 9 bases agree with TRBD2. CDR1 and CDR2 from the germline V gene are SNHLY and FYNNEI. The CDR3 has 14 amino acids. The trim removed 2 bases at V and 7 bases at J, leaving 3 bases unmatched. The CDR3 sequence: CASSERTSVNEQFF. Written as DNA, the CDR3 is TGTGCCAGCAGTGAAAGGACTAGCGTGAATGAGCAGTTCTTC.

About this clonotype: The junction and the germline gene differ at one end; a read error may be behind it. The V call is TRBV7-7, the J call TRBJ2-5, with TRBD1 identical over 9 bases. This CDR3 comprises 16 residues. Per germline, CDR1 SSHAT and CDR2 FNYEAQ (reference sequence). The CDR3 loop reads CASSLGTGLGQETQYF. The CDR3, as DNA: TGTGCTAGCAGCTTAGGGACAGGGCTAGGGCAAGAGACCCAGTACTTC. The full variable domain, in which reference TRBV7-7 and TRBJ2-5 provide the parts outside the CDR3, is GAGVSQSPRYKVTKRGQDVTLRCDPISSHATLYWYQQALGQGPEFLTYFNYEAQPDKSGLPSDRFSAERPEGSISTLTIQRTEQRDSAMYRCASSLGTGLGQETQYFGPGTRLLVL.

In its sample, this clonotype was seen a few times. V gene TRBV28 combines with J gene TRBJ2-1; 10 bases are a match to TRBD2. The CDR3 spans 16 residues. The germline CDR1 and CDR2 sequences are MDHEN and SYDVKM. Germline trimming cut 6 bases from V and 9 bases from J; bases unmatched to any gene: 14. The CDR3 nucleotides are TGTGCCAGCAGGGTCGGGGATTCGACTAGCGGGTCTGAGCAGTTCTTC. It translates to CASRVGDSTSGSEQFF.

J is TRBJ2-2 and V is TRBV15; TRBD1 might be the D (6 bases). This CDR3 spans 16 amino acids. Germline V gene lookup returns CDR1 LNHNV and CDR2 YYDKDF (reference sequence). Trimming shortened V by 0 bases and J by 0 bases, and 8 bases separated the two germline ends. The CDR3 reads CATSRETGTNTGELFF. CDR3 in DNA: TGTGCCACCAGCAGAGAAACAGGGACGAACACCGGGGAGCTGTTTTTT.

The chain uses TRBV18 and TRBJ2-7; D uncertain. The V end was cut by 2 bases, the J end by 2 bases, with 7 bases between. The CDR3 runs to 13 residues. Germline V gene lookup returns CDR1 KGHSH and CDR2 LQKENI. In DNA, the CDR3 is TGTGCCAGCTCACCAAAGCGTGCCTACGAGCAGTACTTC. Its translation: CASSPKRAYEQYF.

This clonotype was picked up many times. The genes are TRBV4-3 and TRBJ1-1; D uncertain. Per germline, CDR1 LGHNA and CDR2 YSLEER. The V gene lost 0 bases and the J gene lost 7 bases, with 12 bases spanning the gap. The CDR3 is made up of 14 amino acids. The CDR3 protein is CASSQDDKGVEAFF. CDR3 nucleotide sequence: TGCGCCAGCAGCCAAGATGATAAGGGTGTTGAAGCTTTCTTT.

The CDR3 reads CASSTEGDSPLHF. DNA for the CDR3: TGCGCCAGCAGCACCGAGGGGGATTCACCCCTCCACTTT. The chain links TRBV4-3 to TRBJ1-6, with D perhaps matching TRBD1 (6 bases). Deletions cut 5 bases from V and 8 bases from J, with 10 bases between. The CDR3 is 13 residues long. CDR1 is LGHNA, CDR2 YSLEER, per germline.

To note about this clonotype: At one end the junction does not follow the germline gene, possibly because of a read error. The V call is TRBV3-1, the J call TRBJ2-3, with a weak D call TRBD1 (6 bases). Germline CDR1 and CDR2: LGHDT and YNNKEL (reference sequence). This CDR3 comprises 15 residues. This chain's CDR3 is CSSSQRNRVTDTQYF. The CDR3 DNA sequence: TGTTCCAGCAGCCAACGTAACAGGGTAACGGATACGCAGTATTTT.

The genes are TRBV30 and TRBJ2-1; the match to TRBD2 covers 7 bases. V shed 4 bases and J 4 bases; nucleotides not matched to a gene: 4. Germline V CDR1 and CDR2: GTSNPN, SVGIG (reference sequence). CDR3 size: 13 residues. CDR3 region: CAWNGGGYNEQFF. Written as DNA, the CDR3 is TGTGCCTGGAATGGCGGGGGATACAATGAGCAGTTCTTC.

This chain connects TRBV28 to TRBJ2-5, with TRBD2 matching over 8 bases. Trimming took 4 bases from V and 1 from J; bases not matched to a gene: 5. CDR3 length equals 15 residues. The germline gives CDR1 MDHEN, CDR2 SYDVKM. CDR3 loop: CASSWTSSAQETQYF. The CDR3 DNA is TGTGCCAGCAGTTGGACTAGCAGCGCCCAAGAGACCCAGTACTTC.

The gene calls are TRBV7-8 and TRBJ2-5; 11 bases map to TRBD2. The CDR3 is 18 amino acids. The germline V gene has CDR1 SGHVS and CDR2 FQNEAQ. V lost 3 bases to trimming and J lost 0 bases; unmatched junction nucleotides: 9. CDR3 sequence reads: CASSFLSGRAWDQETQYF. The CDR3 DNA sequence: TGTGCCAGCAGCTTTCTTAGCGGGAGGGCATGGGACCAAGAGACCCAGTACTTC.

This clonotype was recorded many times. The chain uses TRBV12-3 or TRBV12-4 and TRBJ2-7; possibly TRBD1 or TRBD2 for D (5 bases each). Between the trimmed V and J ends, which lost 7 bases and 5 bases, there was a span of 18 bases. This CDR3 contains 14 residues. This CDR3 is CASTTGTLVHEQYF. CDR3 sequence (DNA): TGTGCCAGCACCACTGGGACCCTGGTCCACGAGCAGTACTTC.

The genes are TRBV10-3 and TRBJ2-5, with 8 bases matching TRBD1. In germline, CDR1 is ENHRY, CDR2 SYGVKD. V dropped 3 bases and J dropped 4; count of bases not matched to a gene: 13. The CDR3 covers 17 residues. The CDR3 nucleotides read TGTGCCATCAGTGACGTGGGCAGGGGGCAAACGGGAGAGACCCAGTACTTC. This translates into CAISDVGRGQTGETQYF.

V gene TRBV24-1 combines with J gene TRBJ2-2; 7 bases agree with TRBD1. V dropped 4 bases and J dropped 6; count of bases not matched to a gene: 19. Germline lookup yields CDR1 KGHDR and CDR2 SFDVKD. The CDR3 contains 19 residues. The CDR3 protein is CATSDLRQGPTGKAGELFF. Here the CDR3 DNA reads TGTGCCACCAGTGACCTTAGACAGGGCCCTACTGGAAAAGCCGGGGAGCTGTTTTTT.

This clonotype turned up a few times. The genes are TRBV7-6 and TRBJ2-7, with D possibly TRBD2 on 5 matching bases. CDR3 length: 16 amino acids. The germline V gene has CDR1 SGHVS and CDR2 FNYEAQ. Between the trimmed V and J ends, which lost 3 bases and 5 bases, there was a span of 20 bases. The CDR3 DNA reads as TGTGCCAGCAGCTTGTCCCAGGACTCCTGGCGGGACGAGCAGTACTTC. Protein product: CASSLSQDSWRDEQYF.

The rearrangement uses TRBV7-2 and TRBJ2-7; D not certain. Trimming stripped 6 bases from V and 0 bases from J, with 12 bases between. Germline V gene sequence: CDR1 SGHTA, CDR2 FQGNSA. CDR3 length: 14 residues. CDR3 residues: CASRGLGSSYEQYF. As DNA, the CDR3 is TGTGCCAGCAGGGGTTTGGGGTCCTCCTACGAGCAGTACTTC.

The chain has TRBV9 and TRBJ2-1; D not certain. Germline CDR1 SGDLS, CDR2 YYNGEE. The CDR3 covers 13 residues. V lost 0 bases, J lost 6 bases, and 7 bases lay in between. The CDR3 sequence is CASSVASTNEQFF. In DNA form, the CDR3 reads TGTGCCAGCAGCGTAGCGTCTACCAATGAGCAGTTCTTC.

The chain carries TRBV4-3 and TRBJ1-2, with a tentative D call TRBD1 (5 bases). Trimming shortened V by 0 bases and J by 8 bases, and 7 bases separated the two germline ends. CDR1 LGHNA and CDR2 YSLEER come from the germline V gene. CDR3 length: 12 residues. CDR3 region: CASSQEGEGYTF. In DNA form, the CDR3 reads TGCGCCAGCAGCCAAGAGGGGGAAGGCTACACCTTC.

The chain employs TRBV6-1 and TRBJ2-7, with 7 bases lining up with TRBD1. CDR1 and CDR2 (germline): MNHNS, SASEGT. V lost 5 bases to trimming and J lost 4 bases; unmatched junction nucleotides: 14. This CDR3 is built from 16 residues. The DNA of the CDR3 is TGTGCCAGCAGTCTCACGCCAGAGGGGGCCTTGTACGAGCAGTACTTC. Translated, it gives CASSLTPEGALYEQYF.

This clonotype was recorded at least ten times. The chain combines TRBV6-2 or TRBV6-3 with TRBJ2-3; the D gene is possibly TRBD1 (6 bases). V dropped 5 bases and J dropped 4 bases, with 13 bases sitting between them. The CDR3 consists of 14 residues. CDR1 and CDR2 (germline): MNHEY, SVGEGT. The CDR3 nucleotides read TGTGCCAGCAGTACCGGGACACCTCCAGATACGCAGTATTTT. Protein product: CASSTGTPPDTQYF.

V gene TRBV12-3 or TRBV12-4 combines with J gene TRBJ2-5; possibly TRBD1 for D (5 bases). Between the trimmed V and J ends, which lost 7 bases and 2 bases, there was a span of 8 bases. CDR3 length equals 12 residues. The CDR3 DNA sequence: TGTGCCAGCAAGGGGCTGCAAGAGACCCAGTACTTC. Protein product: CASKGLQETQYF.

About this clonotype itself: A much larger clone sits a single nucleotide away, making a read error possible. The genes are TRBV20-1 and TRBJ1-2; the match to TRBD1 covers 10 bases. Germline V CDR1 and CDR2: DFQATT, SNEGSKA (reference sequence). This CDR3 is 12 amino acids long. The V gene end was trimmed by 5 bases and the J gene end by 7 bases; junction bases not matched to a gene: 4. The CDR3 here is CSAGGQGIGYTF. CDR3 bases: TGCAGTGCTGGGGGACAGGGGATTGGCTACACCTTC.

This clonotype was recorded a few times. The chain employs TRBV5-1 and TRBJ2-1; 12 bases align to TRBD2. Germline V gene lookup returns CDR1 SGHRS and CDR2 YFSETQ. The trim removed 7 bases at V and 10 bases at J, leaving 12 bases unmatched. This CDR3 is 15 amino acids long. CDR3 bases: TGCGCCAGCCGCCAGACTAGCGGGAGTACAGGCGAGCAGTTCTTC. The encoded protein is CASRQTSGSTGEQFF.

This clonotype appeared a few times. The chain employs TRBV5-1 and TRBJ2-3, with TRBD2 identical over 8 bases. Germline V gene lookup returns CDR1 SGHRS and CDR2 YFSETQ. This CDR3 spans 16 amino acids. Trimming at V came to 2 bases and at J to 0 bases, leaving 5 bases not matched to a gene. The CDR3 nucleotides are TGCGCCAGCAGCTTTGCCGGGAGGGCGAGCACAGATACGCAGTATTTT. Translating it yields CASSFAGRASTDTQYF.

This chain joins TRBV9 and TRBJ2-7; D is possibly TRBD1 (5 bases). The CDR3 has 15 amino acids. The V gene's germline CDR1 is SGDLS and CDR2 YYNGEE. Trimming shortened V by 4 bases and J by 4 bases, and 18 bases separated the two germline ends. The CDR3 region is CASSPRPQGGYEQYF. The DNA for the CDR3 is TGTGCCAGCAGCCCCCGACCGCAGGGTGGATACGAGCAGTACTTC.

The chain employs TRBV12-3 or TRBV12-4 and TRBJ2-1, with 9 positions matching TRBD2. This CDR3 region has 16 residues. V dropped 8 bases and J dropped 3; count of bases not matched to a gene: 11. This CDR3 is CASGSTGTSRYNEQFF. The CDR3 nucleotides read TGTGCCAGCGGGTCCACCGGGACTAGCCGCTACAATGAGCAGTTCTTC.

There are a few counts of this clonotype. V is TRBV27 and J is TRBJ1-6; 11 bases are a match to TRBD1. V gave up 4 bases and J gave up 10 bases; unmatched junction bases: 6. Germline V gene data show CDR1 as MNHEY and CDR2 as SMNVEV (reference sequence). The CDR3 consists of 15 residues. The CDR3, as DNA: TGTGCCAGCAGTTCTGGGACAGGGGGGCGATCACCCCTCCACTTT. Protein product: CASSSGTGGRSPLHF.